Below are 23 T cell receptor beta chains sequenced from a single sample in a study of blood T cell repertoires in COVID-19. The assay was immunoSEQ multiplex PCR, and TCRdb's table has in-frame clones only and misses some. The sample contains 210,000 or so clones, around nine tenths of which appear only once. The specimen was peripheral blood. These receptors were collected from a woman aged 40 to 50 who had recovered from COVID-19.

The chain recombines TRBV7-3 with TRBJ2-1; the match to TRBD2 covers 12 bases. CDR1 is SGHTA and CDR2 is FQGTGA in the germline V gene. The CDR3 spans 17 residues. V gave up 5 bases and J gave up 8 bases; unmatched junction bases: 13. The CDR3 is CASSLLTLAGGPDEQFF. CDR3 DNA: TGTGCCAGCAGCCTCCTGACTCTAGCGGGAGGGCCGGATGAGCAGTTCTTC.

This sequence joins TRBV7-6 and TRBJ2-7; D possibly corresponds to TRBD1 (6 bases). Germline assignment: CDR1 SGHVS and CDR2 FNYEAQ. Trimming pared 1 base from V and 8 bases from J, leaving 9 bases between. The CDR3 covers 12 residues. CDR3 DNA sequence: TGTGCCAGCAGCTTAGGACGGGACAAGCAGTACTTC. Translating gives CASSLGRDKQYF.

CDR3 protein: CASSSTPNTEAFF. The CDR3 nucleotides read TGTGCCAGCAGCTCGACACCGAACACTGAAGCTTTCTTT. The chain links TRBV7-3 to TRBJ1-1, with D unclear. The CDR3 totals 13 residues. CDR1 and CDR2 from the germline V gene are SGHTA and FQGTGA. The ends were cut back, 4 bases at V and 1 base at J, with 7 bases in the middle. Variable domain in full (rest from reference TRBV7-3 and TRBJ1-1): GAGVSQTPSNKVTEKGKYVELRCDPISGHTALYWYRQSLGQGPEFLIYFQGTGAADDSGLPNDRFFAVRPEGSVSTLKIQRTERGDSAVYLCASSSTPNTEAFFGQGTRLTVV.

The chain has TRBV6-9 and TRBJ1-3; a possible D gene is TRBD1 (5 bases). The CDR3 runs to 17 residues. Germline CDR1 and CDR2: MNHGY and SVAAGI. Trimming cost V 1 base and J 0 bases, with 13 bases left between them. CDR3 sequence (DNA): TGTGCCAGCAGTTATTTGAGTGGGGGGGACTCTGGAAACACCATATATTTT. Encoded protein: CASSYLSGGDSGNTIYF.

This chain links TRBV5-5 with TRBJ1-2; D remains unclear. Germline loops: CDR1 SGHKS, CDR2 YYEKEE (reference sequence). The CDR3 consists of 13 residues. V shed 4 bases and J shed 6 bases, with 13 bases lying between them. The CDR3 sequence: CASSPEVKDGYTF. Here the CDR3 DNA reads TGTGCCAGCAGCCCCGAGGTTAAGGATGGCTACACCTTC.

The CDR3 protein is CASSLFGSGTRGRNEQFF. In DNA form, the CDR3 reads TGTGCCAGCAGTTTATTTGGATCCGGGACTAGAGGTCGGAATGAGCAGTTCTTC. This chain uses TRBV27 with TRBJ2-1; 8 nucleotides match TRBD2. V lost 1 base and J lost 7; bases outside the gene matches: 15. This CDR3 is 18 amino acids long. CDR1 MNHEY and CDR2 SMNVEV come from the germline V gene (reference sequence).

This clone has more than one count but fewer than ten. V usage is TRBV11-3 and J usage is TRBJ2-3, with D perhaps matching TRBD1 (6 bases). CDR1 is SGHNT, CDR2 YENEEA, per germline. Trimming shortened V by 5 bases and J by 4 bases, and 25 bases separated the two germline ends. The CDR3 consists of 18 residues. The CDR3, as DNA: TGTGCCAGCAGCCTCACAGGGTTTAGTGGTGCGGTCGCAGATACGCAGTATTTT. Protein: CASSLTGFSGAVADTQYF.

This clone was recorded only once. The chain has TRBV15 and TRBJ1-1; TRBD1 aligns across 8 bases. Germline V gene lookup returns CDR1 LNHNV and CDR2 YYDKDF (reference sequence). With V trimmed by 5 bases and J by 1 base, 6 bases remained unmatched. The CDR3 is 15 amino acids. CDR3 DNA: TGTGCCACCAGCGAAGGACAGGGTGGGAACACTGAAGCTTTCTTT. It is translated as CATSEGQGGNTEAFF.

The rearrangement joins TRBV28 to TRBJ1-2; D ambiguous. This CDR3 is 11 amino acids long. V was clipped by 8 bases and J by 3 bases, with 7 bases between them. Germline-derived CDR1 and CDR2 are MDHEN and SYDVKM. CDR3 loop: CASALDYGYTF. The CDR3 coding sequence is TGTGCCAGCGCACTTGACTATGGCTACACCTTC.

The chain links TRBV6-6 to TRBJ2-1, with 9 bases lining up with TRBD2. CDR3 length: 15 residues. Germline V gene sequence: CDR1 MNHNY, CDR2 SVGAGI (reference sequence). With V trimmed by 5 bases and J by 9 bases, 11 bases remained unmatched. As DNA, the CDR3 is TGTGCCAGCAGTCCCCGCGCGGGAGGGCCCCCTGAGCAGTTCTTC. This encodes CASSPRAGGPPEQFF.

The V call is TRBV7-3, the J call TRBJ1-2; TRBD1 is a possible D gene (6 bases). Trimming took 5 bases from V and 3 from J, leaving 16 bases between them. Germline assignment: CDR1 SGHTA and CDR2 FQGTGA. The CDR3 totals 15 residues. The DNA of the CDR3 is TGTGCCAGCAGCCCAGAGGGGGTTAATGACTATGGCTACACCTTC. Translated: CASSPEGVNDYGYTF.

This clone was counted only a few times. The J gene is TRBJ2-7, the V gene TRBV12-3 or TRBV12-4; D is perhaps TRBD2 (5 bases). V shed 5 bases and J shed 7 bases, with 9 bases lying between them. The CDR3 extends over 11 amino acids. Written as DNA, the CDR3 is TGTGCCAGCAGTCGGGGTAGAGAGCAGTACTTC. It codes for CASSRGREQYF.

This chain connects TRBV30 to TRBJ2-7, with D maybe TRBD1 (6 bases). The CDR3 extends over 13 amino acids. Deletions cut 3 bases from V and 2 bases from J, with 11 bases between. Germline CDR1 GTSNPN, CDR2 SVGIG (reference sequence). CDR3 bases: TGTGCCTGGAGCAGAGGACAGCCCTACGAGCAGTACTTC. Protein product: CAWSRGQPYEQYF.

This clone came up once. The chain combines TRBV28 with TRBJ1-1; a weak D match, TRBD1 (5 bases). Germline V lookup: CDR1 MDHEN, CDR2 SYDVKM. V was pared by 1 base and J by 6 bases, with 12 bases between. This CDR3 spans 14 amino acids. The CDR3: CASSLSQGWAEAFF. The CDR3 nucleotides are TGTGCCAGCAGTTTATCCCAGGGTTGGGCTGAAGCTTTCTTT.

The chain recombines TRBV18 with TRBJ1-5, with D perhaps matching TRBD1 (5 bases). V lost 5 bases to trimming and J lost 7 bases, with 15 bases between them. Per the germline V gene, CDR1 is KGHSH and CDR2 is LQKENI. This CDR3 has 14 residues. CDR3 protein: CASSDAGGRQPQHF. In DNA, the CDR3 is TGTGCCAGCTCAGACGCGGGGGGTCGGCAGCCCCAGCATTTT.

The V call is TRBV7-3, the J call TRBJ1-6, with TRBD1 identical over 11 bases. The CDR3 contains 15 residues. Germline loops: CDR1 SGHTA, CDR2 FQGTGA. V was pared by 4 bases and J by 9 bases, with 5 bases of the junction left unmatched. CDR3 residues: CASSSGTGGVSPLHF. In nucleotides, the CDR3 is TGTGCCAGCAGCTCCGGGACAGGGGGAGTTTCACCCCTCCACTTT.

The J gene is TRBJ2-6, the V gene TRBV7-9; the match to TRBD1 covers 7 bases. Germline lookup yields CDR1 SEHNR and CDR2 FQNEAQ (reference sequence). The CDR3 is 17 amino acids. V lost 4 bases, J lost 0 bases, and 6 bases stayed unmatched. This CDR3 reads CASSWGTDPSGANVLTF. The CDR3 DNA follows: TGTGCCAGCAGCTGGGGGACAGACCCCTCTGGGGCCAACGTCCTGACTTTC.

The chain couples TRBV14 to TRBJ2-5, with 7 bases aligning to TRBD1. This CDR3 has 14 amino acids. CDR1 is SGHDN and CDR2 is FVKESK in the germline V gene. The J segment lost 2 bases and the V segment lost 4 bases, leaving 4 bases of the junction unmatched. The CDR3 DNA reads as TGTGCCAGCAGCCTTGGGACAGCACAAGAGACCCAGTACTTC. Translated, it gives CASSLGTAQETQYF.

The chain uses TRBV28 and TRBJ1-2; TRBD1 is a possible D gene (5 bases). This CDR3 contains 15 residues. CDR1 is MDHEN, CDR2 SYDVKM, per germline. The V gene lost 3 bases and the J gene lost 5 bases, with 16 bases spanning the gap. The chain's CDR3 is CASSLGGSRKYGYTF. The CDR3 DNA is TGTGCCAGCAGTTTGGGGGGGAGTCGTAAATATGGCTACACCTTC.

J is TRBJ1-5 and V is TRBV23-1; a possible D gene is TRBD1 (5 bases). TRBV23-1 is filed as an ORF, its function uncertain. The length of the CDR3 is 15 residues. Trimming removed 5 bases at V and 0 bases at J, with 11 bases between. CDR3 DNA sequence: TGCGCCAGCAGTAGACTGGACATTAGCAATCAGCCCCAGCATTTT. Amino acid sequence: CASSRLDISNQPQHF.

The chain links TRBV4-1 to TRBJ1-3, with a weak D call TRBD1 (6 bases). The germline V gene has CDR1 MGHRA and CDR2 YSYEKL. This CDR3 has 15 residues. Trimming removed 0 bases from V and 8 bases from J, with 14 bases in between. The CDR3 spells CASSQEGAGADTIYF. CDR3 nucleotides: TGCGCCAGCAGCCAAGAAGGAGCAGGGGCTGACACCATATATTTT.

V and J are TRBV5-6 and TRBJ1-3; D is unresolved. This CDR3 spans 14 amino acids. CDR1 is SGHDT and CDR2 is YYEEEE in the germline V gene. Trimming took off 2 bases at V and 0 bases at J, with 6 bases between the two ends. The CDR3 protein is CASSFSYSGNTIYF. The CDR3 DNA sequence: TGTGCCAGCAGCTTTTCTTACTCTGGAAACACCATATATTTT.

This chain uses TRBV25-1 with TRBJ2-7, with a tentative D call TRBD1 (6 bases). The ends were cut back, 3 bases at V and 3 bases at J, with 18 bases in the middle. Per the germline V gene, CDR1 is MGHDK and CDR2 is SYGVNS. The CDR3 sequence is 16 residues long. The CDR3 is CASSDFSRDTGYEQYF. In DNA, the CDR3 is TGTGCCAGCAGTGATTTTTCTCGGGACACGGGCTACGAGCAGTACTTC.